One sample yielded the 11 T cell receptor beta chains listed below, sequenced in a study of early T cells in non-severe SARS-CoV-2 infection. TCRdb re-called the 5' RACE reads with MiXCR, one entry per CDR3 protein. The profile covers 70,000 to 95,000 distinct CDR3 sequences, with about a sixth appearing a single time and less than 3.5% taken by the ten largest. The material sequenced was whole blood. The receptor set was obtained from an adult who was a healthcare worker with PCR-confirmed SARS-CoV-2 infection or an uninfected control (not recorded which).

This rearrangement joins TRBV2 to TRBJ2-7; TRBD2 is a possible D gene (5 bases). The CDR3 totals 14 residues. Trimming took off 4 bases at V and 4 bases at J, with 14 bases between the two ends. Germline CDR1 reads SNHLY; CDR2 reads FYNNEI. CDR3 region: CASSGKRQRYEQYF. As DNA, the CDR3 is TGTGCCAGCAGTGGGAAGCGGCAGAGGTACGAGCAGTACTTC.

This clonotype was seen more than once but under ten times. The CDR3 nucleotides are TGTGCCTGGAGTGTACCCAGAGGACTGGGCAACTACGAGCAGTACTTC. Amino acid sequence: CAWSVPRGLGNYEQYF. This chain links TRBV30 with TRBJ2-7; the D gene is possibly TRBD2 (5 bases). Trimming removed 0 bases at V and 3 bases at J, with 18 bases between. CDR3 size: 16 residues. CDR1 is GTSNPN and CDR2 is SVGIG in the germline V gene (reference sequence). Based on the CDR3 plus reference TRBV30 and TRBJ2-7, the full variable domain is SQTIHQWPATLVQPVGSPLSLECTVEGTSNPNLYWYRQAAGRGLQLLFYSVGIGQISSEVPQNLSASRPQDRQFILSSKKLLLSDSGFYLCAWSVPRGLGNYEQYFGPGTRLTVT.

This clonotype was detected many times. The rearrangement uses TRBV29-1 and TRBJ2-7; D is undetermined. This CDR3 contains 11 residues. Germline lookup yields CDR1 SQVTM and CDR2 ANQGSEA. Trimming cost V 4 bases and J 1 base, with 5 bases left between them. The CDR3 is CSVGTSYEQYF. The CDR3 region has the DNA TGCAGCGTTGGTACTTCCTACGAGCAGTACTTC.

The chain is built from TRBV4-1 and TRBJ2-3; 7 bases are a match to TRBD1. The J segment lost 2 bases and the V segment lost 5 bases, leaving 13 bases of the junction unmatched. The V gene's germline CDR1 is MGHRA and CDR2 YSYEKL. The CDR3 has 17 residues. The CDR3 nucleotides are TGCGCCAGCAGCAATACCGGGACAGTTTCTTACACAGATACGCAGTATTTT. Protein: CASSNTGTVSYTDTQYF.

The rearrangement links TRBV10-3 to TRBJ2-3; D call uncertain. The CDR3 contains 12 residues. Germline V gene sequence: CDR1 ENHRY, CDR2 SYGVKD. V dropped 2 bases and J dropped 6 bases, with 6 bases sitting between them. The CDR3 reads CAISEDSDTQYF. Written as DNA, the CDR3 is TGTGCCATCAGTGAGGATAGTGATACGCAGTATTTT.

This clonotype was found many times. V and J are TRBV28 and TRBJ2-7; unclear D gene. CDR3 length equals 15 residues. Germline CDR1 and CDR2: MDHEN and SYDVKM. V dropped 3 bases and J dropped 1 base, with 13 bases sitting between them. Here the CDR3 reads CASSFPPSSSYEQYF. CDR3 nucleotide sequence: TGTGCCAGCAGTTTTCCCCCCTCAAGTTCCTACGAGCAGTACTTC.

V and J are TRBV6-6 and TRBJ1-4, with D unresolved. V dropped 6 bases and J dropped 4 bases, with 6 bases sitting between them. Germline values: CDR1 MNHNY, CDR2 SVGAGI (reference sequence). The CDR3 has 12 amino acids. This chain's CDR3 is CASRGLNEKLFF. CDR3 DNA sequence: TGTGCCAGCAGGGGCCTTAATGAAAAACTGTTTTTT.

There are a few counts of this clonotype. The chain links TRBV11-2 to TRBJ2-5, with 15 positions matching TRBD2. From germline, CDR1 is SGHAT and CDR2 FQNNGV. The CDR3 totals 19 residues. V lost 5 bases, J lost 2 bases, and 12 bases stayed unmatched. CDR3 protein: CASSQGTSGGSYSQETQYF. The CDR3 nucleotides read TGTGCCAGCAGCCAAGGGACTAGCGGGGGGTCGTACTCGCAAGAGACCCAGTACTTC. The full variable domain, with the rest looked up from reference TRBV11-2 and TRBJ2-5, is EAGVAQSPRYKIIEKRQSVAFWCNPISGHATLYWYQQILGQGPKLLIQFQNNGVVDDSQLPKDRFSAERLKGVDSTLKIQPAKLEDSAVYLCASSQGTSGGSYSQETQYFGPGTRLLVL.

The chain uses TRBV10-3 and TRBJ2-3; D call uncertain. From germline, CDR1 is ENHRY and CDR2 SYGVKD. The germline V and J ends were trimmed by 4 bases and 4 bases, with 12 bases remaining between them. The CDR3 has 14 amino acids. The CDR3 coding sequence is TGTGCCATCAGTGCCCAGAGTACGGCAGATACGCAGTATTTT. This translates into CAISAQSTADTQYF.

The chain links TRBV29-1 to TRBJ2-1, with 8 bases lining up with TRBD1. Germline V CDR1 and CDR2: SQVTM, ANQGSEA. Trimming removed 4 bases from V and 7 bases from J; junction bases left unmatched: 3. The CDR3 is 12 residues long. Here the CDR3 DNA reads TGCAGCGTTGGCAGGGGGCAGAATGAGCAGTTCTTC. Translation gives CSVGRGQNEQFF.

The CDR3 sequence: CASSPGGTTNEKLFF. In DNA, the CDR3 is TGTGCCAGCAGCCCCGGCGGAACGACTAATGAAAAACTGTTTTTT. This rearrangement joins TRBV7-9 to TRBJ1-4; D not resolved. The CDR3 extends over 15 amino acids. Deletions cut 5 bases from V and 2 bases from J, with 12 bases between. The germline V gene encodes CDR1 SEHNR and CDR2 FQNEAQ (reference sequence).